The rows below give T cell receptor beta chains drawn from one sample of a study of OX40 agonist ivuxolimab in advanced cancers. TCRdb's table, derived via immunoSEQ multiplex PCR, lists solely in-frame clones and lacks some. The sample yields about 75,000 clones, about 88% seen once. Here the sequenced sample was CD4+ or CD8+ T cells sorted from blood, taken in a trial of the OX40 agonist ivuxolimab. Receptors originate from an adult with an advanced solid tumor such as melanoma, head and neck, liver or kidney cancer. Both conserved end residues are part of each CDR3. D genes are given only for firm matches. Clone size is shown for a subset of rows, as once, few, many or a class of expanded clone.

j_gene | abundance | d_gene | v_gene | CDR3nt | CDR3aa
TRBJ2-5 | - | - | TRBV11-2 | TGTGCCAGCAGCTTAGAGTTCCGGCAAGAGACCCAGTACTTC | CASSLEFRQETQYF
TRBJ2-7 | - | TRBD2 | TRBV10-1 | TGCGCCAGCAGTGAGTTTGAATTAAAGGGACTAGCGGGAGCAAAGCAGTACTTC | CASSEFELKGLAGAKQYF
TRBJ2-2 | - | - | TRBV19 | TGTGCCAGTAGTATAGCAGGTACCGGGGAGCTGTTTTTT | CASSIAGTGELFF
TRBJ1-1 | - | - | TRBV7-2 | TGTGCCAGCAGCCAACAGGCGTTCAACACTGAAGCTTTCTTT | CASSQQAFNTEAFF
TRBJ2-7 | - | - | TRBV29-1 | TGCAGCGTTGAAGGCCAAAGAGGCGAGCAGTACTTC | CSVEGQRGEQYF
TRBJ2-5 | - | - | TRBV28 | TGTGCCAGCAGTTTATTGGGATCTTGGGTAGAGACCCAGTACTTC | CASSLLGSWVETQYF
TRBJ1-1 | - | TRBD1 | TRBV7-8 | TGTGCCAGCAGCTCAGGGGGGAACACTGAAGCTTTCTTT | CASSSGGNTEAFF
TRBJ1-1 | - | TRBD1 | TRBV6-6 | TGTGCCAGCACCGAAACAGGGGTAAATACTGAAGCTTTCTTT | CASTETGVNTEAFF
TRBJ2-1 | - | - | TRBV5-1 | TGCGCCAGCCACACGGGCTCCTACAATGAGCAGTTCTTC | CASHTGSYNEQFF
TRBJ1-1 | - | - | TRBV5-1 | TGCGCCAGCAGTTACAGGGTAGAGACTGAAGCTTTCTTT | CASSYRVETEAFF
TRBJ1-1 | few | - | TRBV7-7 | TGTGCCAGCAGCCGGAGTGGGAACACTGAAGCTTTCTTT | CASSRSGNTEAFF
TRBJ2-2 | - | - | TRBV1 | TGCACCAGCAGCCAAGAACAGGCGGCCGGGGAGCTGTTTTTT | CTSSQEQAAGELFF
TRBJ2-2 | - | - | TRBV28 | TGTGCCAGCAGATGGGGGATGGGCGGGGAGCTGTTTTTT | CASRWGMGGELFF
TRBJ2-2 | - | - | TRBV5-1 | TGCGCCAGCAGCGCTACATTGGACACCGGGGAGCTGTTTTTT | CASSATLDTGELFF
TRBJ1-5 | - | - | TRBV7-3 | TGTGCCAGCAGCGCCTACAGGGATAGCAATCAGCCCCAGCATTTT | CASSAYRDSNQPQHF
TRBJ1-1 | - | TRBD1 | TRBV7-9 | TGTGCCAGCAGCTTAAGTCAGGGGGGCACTGAAGCTTTCTTT | CASSLSQGGTEAFF
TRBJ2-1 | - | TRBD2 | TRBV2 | TGTGCCAGCAGTTCCGGGACTAGTATTTACAATGAGCAGTTCTTC | CASSSGTSIYNEQFF
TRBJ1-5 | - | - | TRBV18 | TGTGCCAGCTCACGGGACGGGCGGATGAATCAGCCCCAGCATTTT | CASSRDGRMNQPQHF
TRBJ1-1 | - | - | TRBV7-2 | TGTGCCAGCAGCTTAGATGAGAGGGGGAACACTGAAGCTTTCTTT | CASSLDERGNTEAFF
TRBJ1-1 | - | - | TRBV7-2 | TGTGCCAGCAGCCGCTCCACAGGGTTGAACACTGAAGCTTTCTTT | CASSRSTGLNTEAFF
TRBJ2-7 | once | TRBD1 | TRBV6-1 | TGTGCCAGCAGTTCTACCGGGACAGGATACTACGAGCAGTACTTC | CASSSTGTGYYEQYF
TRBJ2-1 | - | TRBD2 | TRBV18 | TGTGCCAGCTCCCAGGGACTACCTCATAATGAGCAGTTCTTC | CASSQGLPHNEQFF
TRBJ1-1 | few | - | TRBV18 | TGTGCCAGCTCACCGGTGGGGCTTGATGAAGCTTTCTTT | CASSPVGLDEAFF
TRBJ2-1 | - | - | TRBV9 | TGTGCCAGCAGCGGCGGACAGACCTACAATGAGCAGTTCTTC | CASSGGQTYNEQFF
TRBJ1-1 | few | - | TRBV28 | TGTGCCAGCATAACAGCCATGAACACTGAAGCTTTCTTT | CASITAMNTEAFF
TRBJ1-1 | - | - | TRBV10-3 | TGTGCCATCGGAAGGGATAACACTGAAGCTTTCTTT | CAIGRDNTEAFF
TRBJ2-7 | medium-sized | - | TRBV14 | TGTGCCAGCAGCCAAGACCCGCGGACTACGCAGTACTTC | CASSQDPRTTQYF
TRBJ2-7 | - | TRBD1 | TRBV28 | TGTGCCAGCACCGACCTCCCCGGACAGGGGAATTCCTACGAGCAGTACTTC | CASTDLPGQGNSYEQYF
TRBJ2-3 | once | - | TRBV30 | TGTGCCTGGAGTGAGGGCGGTATCACAGATACGCAGTATTTT | CAWSEGGITDTQYF
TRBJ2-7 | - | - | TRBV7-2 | TGTGCCAGCAGCTCCATGTCCGAGCAGTACTTC | CASSSMSEQYF
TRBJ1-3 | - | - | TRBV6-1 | TGTGCCAGCAGTTTCTTCTCTGGAAACACCATATATTTT | CASSFFSGNTIYF
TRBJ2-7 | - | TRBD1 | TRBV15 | TGTGCCACCAGCGGGCCCGGACAGGGTTCCTACGAGCAGTACTTC | CATSGPGQGSYEQYF
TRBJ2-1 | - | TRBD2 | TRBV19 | TGTGCCAGTACGAAGCGAGCGGGGACGTCCTGGAACAATGAGCAGTTCTTC | CASTKRAGTSWNNEQFF
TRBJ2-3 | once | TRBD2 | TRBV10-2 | TGCGCCAGCGCGCGGGGGGGTAGCGGGTCTCCGACAGATACGCAGTATTTT | CASARGGSGSPTDTQYF
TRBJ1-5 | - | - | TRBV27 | TGTGCCAGCAGTTTTCAGGGAGTGCAGCCCCAGCATTTT | CASSFQGVQPQHF
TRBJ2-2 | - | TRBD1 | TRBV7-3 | TGTGCCTCGGGACAGGGAAATATCGGGGAGCTGTTTTTT | CASGQGNIGELFF
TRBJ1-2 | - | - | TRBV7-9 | TGTGCCAGCAGCTTAGGGGGTGTCTATGGCTACACCTTC | CASSLGGVYGYTF
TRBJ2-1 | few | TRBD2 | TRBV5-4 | TGTGCCAGCAGCACGGGACTAGCGGGAGGCACCCCTGAGCAGTTCTTC | CASSTGLAGGTPEQFF
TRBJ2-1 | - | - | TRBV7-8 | TGTGCCAGCAGCCTAGACTTTGTTCCGTTCTTC | CASSLDFVPFF
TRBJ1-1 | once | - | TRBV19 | TGTGCCAGTCGAGGCTGGGGCACTGAAGCTTTCTTT | CASRGWGTEAFF
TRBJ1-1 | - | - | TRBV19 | TGTGCCAGTAATGTAGGGAGTCATCTCACTGAAGCTTTCTTT | CASNVGSHLTEAFF
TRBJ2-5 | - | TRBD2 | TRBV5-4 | TGTGCCAGCAGCTCGGGGCTCAGCGGGAGGGCCGATTATGAGACCCAGTACTTC | CASSSGLSGRADYETQYF
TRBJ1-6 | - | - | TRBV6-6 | TGTGCCAGCAGTTACAGACTAACACATCTAAGTTCACCCCTCCACTTT | CASSYRLTHLSSPLHF
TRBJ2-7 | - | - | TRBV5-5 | TGTGCCAGCAGCTTCTTGGTGGGTGCGTTGTCCTACGAGCAGTACTTC | CASSFLVGALSYEQYF
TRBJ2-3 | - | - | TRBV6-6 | TGTGCCAGCAGTTACTCCGGGGACGGGACAGATACGCAGTATTTT | CASSYSGDGTDTQYF
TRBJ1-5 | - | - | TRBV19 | TGTGCCAGTAGGGAGGTCGCAGGTAGTATTAGTCAGCCCCAGCATTTT | CASREVAGSISQPQHF
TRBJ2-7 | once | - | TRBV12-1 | TGTGCCAGCAGCTTTGTGGGGGGGAGGAGCGGGAGTAGTGAGCAGTACTTC | CASSFVGGRSGSSEQYF
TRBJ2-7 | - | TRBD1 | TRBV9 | TGTGCCAGCAGCCCCCGGACAGGGGTGGCCTACGAGCAGTACTTC | CASSPRTGVAYEQYF
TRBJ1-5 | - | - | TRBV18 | TGTGCCAGCTCACCCGCAGGGAATCAGCCCCAGCATTTT | CASSPAGNQPQHF
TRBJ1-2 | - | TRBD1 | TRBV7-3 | TGTGCCAGCGGAACTCCAGGGGGCGGCTATGGCTACACCTTC | CASGTPGGGYGYTF
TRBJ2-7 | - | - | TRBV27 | TGTGCCAGCAAGGATACAACCAGGGGCGAGCAGTACTTC | CASKDTTRGEQYF
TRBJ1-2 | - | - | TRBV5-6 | TGTGCCAGCAGCCTCAACTTAGGCTACACCTTC | CASSLNLGYTF
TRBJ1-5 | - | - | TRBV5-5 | TGTGCCAGCAGCCAACTCATATGGACAGCCGAAAATCAGCCCCAGCATTTT | CASSQLIWTAENQPQHF
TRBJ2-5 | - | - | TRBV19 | TGTGCCAGTAGTTTGGAAGAGACCCAGTACTTC | CASSLEETQYF
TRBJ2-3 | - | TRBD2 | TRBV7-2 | TGTGCCAGCAGCATACTAGCGGGGGGTAGCACAGATACGCAGTATTTT | CASSILAGGSTDTQYF
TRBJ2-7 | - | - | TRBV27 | TGTGCCAGCACTTTGGTGGCAGGTGTTTACGAGCAGTACTTC | CASTLVAGVYEQYF
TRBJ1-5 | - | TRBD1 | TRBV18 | TGTGCCAGCCGGGGACAGGGCGATCAGCCCCAGCATTTT | CASRGQGDQPQHF
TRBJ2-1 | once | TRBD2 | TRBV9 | TGTGCCAGCAGCGTATGGCGGGGGGCCTCCTACAATGAGCAGTTCTTC | CASSVWRGASYNEQFF
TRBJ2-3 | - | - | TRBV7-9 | TGTGCCAGCAGCCCCAAGGGGCCGGATACGCAGTATTTT | CASSPKGPDTQYF